This T cell receptor beta chain was documented in a study of cytomegalovirus exposure and HLA in healthy donors. CDR3 size: 13 residues. CDR1 and CDR2 from the germline V gene are MNHNS and SASEGT. V was cut by 3 bases and J by 12 bases, with 12 bases left in between. The assay was immunoSEQ multiplex PCR, and TCRdb's table has in-frame clones only and misses some. In the table there are 150,000 to 200,000 clones, about 84% of which are singletons. V and J are TRBV6-1 and TRBJ2-6; D might be TRBD2 (7 bases). Specimen: PBMCs. The receptor's source is a woman between 18 and 29 years old in good health and CMV-seronegative. CDR3 residues: CASSEGGLGVLTF. The DNA for the CDR3 is TGTGCCAGCAGTGAGGGGGGGCTAGGCGTCCTGACTTTC.